This is a list of T cell receptor beta chains from one sample in a study of T cells in localized non-small cell lung cancer. Sequencing used immunoSEQ multiplex PCR; TCRdb keeps in-frame clones, though not all of them. Of around 83,000 clones in the sample, over 70% were seen once. The sample in question was PBMCs, obtained before any cancer treatment. The receptors stem from a man between 35 and 75 years old with stage II squamous cell lung carcinoma. The CDR3 runs from the conserved cysteine through the conserved F or W. The D gene is left open where the match is weak. Only some rows state a clone size, as once, few, many or a class for expanded clones.

abundance	v_gene	j_gene	d_gene	CDR3nt	CDR3aa
-	TRBV7-8	TRBJ2-2	-	TGTGCCAGCACCCTGGGGAGGGGGGAGCTGTTTTTT	CASTLGRGELFF
-	TRBV7-3	TRBJ1-2	-	TGTGCCAGCAGCCCCCAGGGATCTGACTATGGCTACACCTTC	CASSPQGSDYGYTF
-	TRBV7-2	TRBJ1-2	-	TGTGCCAGCAGCTTAGTAGGGGGATGGGGGGCGCTTGGCTACACCTTC	CASSLVGGWGALGYTF
-	TRBV6-5	TRBJ1-2	-	TGTGCCAGCAGTAAGGCGAACTATGGCTACACCTTC	CASSKANYGYTF
-	TRBV9	TRBJ2-2	-	TGTGCCACCGCGTCGAGCCCGAACACCGGGGAGCTGTTTTTT	CATASSPNTGELFF
few	TRBV10-1	TRBJ2-7	TRBD2	TGCGCCAGCAGGAGGGGAGGGATCGTGCCCTACGAGCAGTACTTC	CASRRGGIVPYEQYF
-	TRBV7-2	TRBJ1-1	-	TGTGCCACCTCCGGCGGGAGGAACACTGAAGCTTTCTTT	CATSGGRNTEAFF
-	TRBV28	TRBJ1-5	TRBD1	TGTGCCAGCAGTCCTTACAGGGGAGGGAGCAATCAGCCCCAGCATTTT	CASSPYRGGSNQPQHF
-	TRBV4-2	TRBJ1-2	-	TGTGCCAGCAGCCAAGATAGGGTGGTAGAGGTCGTTAACTATGGCTACACCTTC	CASSQDRVVEVVNYGYTF
-	TRBV19	TRBJ1-3	-	TGTGCCGCAAAATCGGGCGGAAGCTCTGGAAACACCATATATTTT	CAAKSGGSSGNTIYF
-	TRBV5-5	TRBJ1-5	-	TGTGCCAGCAGCTTGGGAAGCAATCAGCCCCAGCATTTT	CASSLGSNQPQHF
-	TRBV27	TRBJ2-1	TRBD2	TGTGCCAGCAGTACAATAGCGGGGGGGATTTACAATGAGCAGTTCTTC	CASSTIAGGIYNEQFF
-	TRBV16	TRBJ2-3	-	TGTGCCAGCAGCCTCGGGGGGCGCACAGATACGCAGTATTTT	CASSLGGRTDTQYF
-	TRBV10-2	TRBJ1-2	-	TGCGCCAGCAGACAGGACGCCTATGGCTACACCTTC	CASRQDAYGYTF
-	TRBV11-2	TRBJ2-5	TRBD2	TGTGCCAGCAGTCCCGCTTGGGCGGGAGGGGAGACCCAGTACTTC	CASSPAWAGGETQYF
few	TRBV5-1	TRBJ1-2	TRBD1	TGCGCCAGCAGCGGACGATACAGTAGCGACAGGGGGGAAGAGGAGGGCTATGGCTACACCTTC	CASSGRYSSDRGEEEGYGYTF
-	TRBV27	TRBJ2-7	-	TGTGCCAGCAGTGTCATAACCGGGACGGGTCCTCACGAGCAGTACTTC	CASSVITGTGPHEQYF
many	TRBV7-9	TRBJ2-1	-	TGTGCCAGCAGCTTAAGCACTAGCAACAACAATGAGCAGTTCTTC	CASSLSTSNNNEQFF
-	TRBV5-8	TRBJ2-1	-	TGTGCCAGCAGCTTGGGACGGAGCTCCTACAATGAGCAGTTCTTC	CASSLGRSSYNEQFF
few	TRBV7-9	TRBJ2-7	-	TGTGCCAGCAGGCGGAACTACGAGCAGTACTTC	CASRRNYEQYF